This is a list of T cell receptor beta chains from one sample in a study of blood T cell repertoires in COVID-19. Generated by immunoSEQ multiplex PCR, the TCRdb table keeps only in-frame clones and is missing some. The repertoire consists of hundreds of thousands of clones, with about 90% occurring once and the leading ten covering about 6%. Material: peripheral blood. The receptor source for this set is a woman between 45 and 60 years old with COVID-19, enrolled during active disease. The CDR3 runs from the conserved cysteine through the conserved F or W.

CDR3aa: CAWSNRLAGGRPWGNEQFF
j_gene: TRBJ2-1
len: 19
v_gene: TRBV30

CDR3aa: CASSLYSGYEQYF
j_gene: TRBJ2-7
len: 13
v_gene: TRBV4-1

CDR3aa: CASSKGAGTSGRSSYNEQFF
j_gene: TRBJ2-1
len: 20
v_gene: TRBV21-1

CDR3aa: CASSLPNRGSYEQYF
j_gene: TRBJ2-7
len: 15
v_gene: TRBV11-2

CDR3aa: CASSPGQNSGANVLTF
j_gene: TRBJ2-6
len: 16
v_gene: TRBV5-1

CDR3aa: CASSLNRVNTEAFF
j_gene: TRBJ1-1
len: 14
v_gene: TRBV11-2

CDR3aa: CASSFLASGVGELFF
j_gene: TRBJ2-2
len: 15
v_gene: TRBV11-2

CDR3aa: CASSQIGDRGLDGYTF
j_gene: TRBJ1-2
len: 16
v_gene: TRBV3-1/TRBV3-2

CDR3aa: CASSPPDRGDPEAFF
j_gene: TRBJ1-1
len: 15
v_gene: TRBV18

CDR3aa: CASSSRQYYGYTF
j_gene: TRBJ1-2
len: 13
v_gene: TRBV7-2

CDR3aa: CASSLQGDLGNTIYF
j_gene: TRBJ1-3
len: 15
v_gene: TRBV7-9

CDR3aa: CASSEGDSLGYTF
j_gene: TRBJ1-2
len: 13
v_gene: TRBV6-1

CDR3aa: CATSDPGTSAGETQYF
j_gene: TRBJ2-5
len: 16
v_gene: TRBV24-1

CDR3aa: CSAGTGFTYNEQFF
j_gene: TRBJ2-1
len: 14
v_gene: TRBV29-1

CDR3aa: CASSSTGTGGSYEQYF
j_gene: TRBJ2-7
len: 16
v_gene: TRBV7-2

CDR3aa: CASSQVRAGVYQETQYF
j_gene: TRBJ2-5
len: 17
v_gene: TRBV14

CDR3aa: CASSAPRGLSTGELFF
j_gene: TRBJ2-2
len: 16
v_gene: TRBV2

CDR3aa: CASSQEDRNTEAFF
j_gene: TRBJ1-1
len: 14
v_gene: TRBV4-1

CDR3aa: CASSLLEYGYTF
j_gene: TRBJ1-2
len: 12
v_gene: TRBV3-1/TRBV3-2

CDR3aa: CASSLIQGDTGELFF
j_gene: TRBJ2-2
len: 15
v_gene: TRBV7-7

CDR3aa: CASRGGRNTGELFF
j_gene: TRBJ2-2
len: 14
v_gene: TRBV19

CDR3aa: CASTNLLDSPLHF
j_gene: TRBJ1-6
len: 13
v_gene: TRBV14

CDR3aa: CASSPVTSGRANEQFF
j_gene: TRBJ2-1
len: 16
v_gene: TRBV5-1

CDR3aa: CAWSLRDSQPQHF
j_gene: TRBJ1-5
len: 13
v_gene: TRBV30

CDR3aa: CASSYLRGGETQYF
j_gene: TRBJ2-5
len: 14
v_gene: TRBV7-2

CDR3aa: CAWKIDSGNTIYF
j_gene: TRBJ1-3
len: 13
v_gene: TRBV30

CDR3aa: CASSRRDRAYNEQFF
j_gene: TRBJ2-1
len: 15
v_gene: TRBV27

CDR3aa: CASSSLPDSYNEQFF
j_gene: TRBJ2-1
len: 15
v_gene: TRBV5-1

CDR3aa: CASSLRRLAGVGTGELFF
j_gene: TRBJ2-2
len: 18
v_gene: TRBV7-8

CDR3aa: CASRGSGRHNEQFF
j_gene: TRBJ2-1
len: 14
v_gene: TRBV27

CDR3aa: CASSSFSGGQRTAEAFF
j_gene: TRBJ1-1
len: 17
v_gene: TRBV9

CDR3aa: CASSEGISGTSYNEQFF
j_gene: TRBJ2-1
len: 17
v_gene: TRBV9

CDR3aa: CAWSGTGTGGYEQYF
j_gene: TRBJ2-7
len: 15
v_gene: TRBV30

CDR3aa: CASSQESGDRDEKLFF
j_gene: TRBJ1-4
len: 16
v_gene: TRBV3-1/TRBV3-2

CDR3aa: CASSLWTSGRPDVETQYF
j_gene: TRBJ2-5
len: 18
v_gene: TRBV5-1

CDR3aa: CAISRSGGQGVESYTF
j_gene: TRBJ1-2
len: 16
v_gene: TRBV10-3

CDR3aa: CASSPHDRVAYEQFF
j_gene: TRBJ2-1
len: 15
v_gene: TRBV7-9

CDR3aa: CASSQGLDTIYF
j_gene: TRBJ1-3
len: 12
v_gene: TRBV14

CDR3aa: CASSRGTSSTDTQYF
j_gene: TRBJ2-3
len: 15
v_gene: TRBV6-5

CDR3aa: CASGIWANEAFF
j_gene: TRBJ1-1
len: 12
v_gene: TRBV12-5

CDR3aa: CASSKEGQGGQALNTEAFF
j_gene: TRBJ1-1
len: 19
v_gene: TRBV19

CDR3aa: CAWSVFWTSSNNNEQFF
j_gene: TRBJ2-1
len: 17
v_gene: TRBV30

CDR3aa: CASKGGAPSTDTQYF
j_gene: TRBJ2-3
len: 15
v_gene: TRBV19